The next 16 T cell receptor beta chains were all read from a single sample in a study of cytotoxic CD8 clonotypes in ibrutinib-treated CLL. Profiling relied on immunoSEQ multiplex PCR, and the TCRdb table lists in-frame clones only, not all of them. Seen here are about 86,000 clones, roughly 84% observed once, and the top ten hold more than 5%. Sequencing used PBMCs, obtained before ibrutinib treatment. Receptor source: a human donor with chronic lymphocytic leukemia.

The table lists this clone with a count of one. This chain uses TRBV9 with TRBJ2-5; D uncertain. The V and J ends lost 0 bases and 1 base respectively, with 7 bases between them. The CDR3 contains 14 residues. In germline, CDR1 is SGDLS, CDR2 YYNGEE. CDR3 coding DNA: TGTGCCAGCAGCGTAGGACTTACCCAAGAGACCCAGTACTTC. Amino acid sequence: CASSVGLTQETQYF.

This sequence joins TRBV11-3 and TRBJ2-4; D remains ambiguous. The V end was cut by 2 bases, the J end by 13 bases, with 12 bases between. CDR3 length: 12 residues. The germline CDR1 and CDR2 sequences are SGHNT and YENEEA. CDR3 loop: CASSLLTQEQYF. CDR3 sequence (DNA): TGTGCCAGCAGCTTATTGACCCAGGAACAGTACTTC. Full variable domain (rest looked up from reference TRBV11-3 and TRBJ2-4): EAGVVQSPRYKIIEKKQPVAFWCNPISGHNTLYWYLQNLGQGPELLIRYENEEAVDDSQLPKDRFSAERLKGVDSTLKIQPAELGDSAVYLCASSLLTQEQYFGAGTRLSVL.

The chain employs TRBV18 and TRBJ2-1; 8 positions match TRBD1. After removal of 0 bases from V and 8 bases from J, the junction contained 9 bases not matched to a gene. This CDR3 has 16 amino acids. Germline V gene data show CDR1 as KGHSH and CDR2 as LQKENI. CDR3 protein: CASSPPLGQGRDEQFF. CDR3 coding DNA: TGTGCCAGCTCACCACCCCTAGGACAGGGAAGAGATGAGCAGTTCTTC.

V usage is TRBV7-3 and J usage is TRBJ2-1; 9 positions match TRBD2. V dropped 5 bases and J dropped 6; count of bases not matched to a gene: 8. The germline CDR1 and CDR2 sequences are SGHTA and FQGTGA. The CDR3 sequence is 15 residues long. The CDR3 nucleotides are TGTGCCAGCAGCCTACAATCTAGCGGGATCAATGAGCAGTTCTTC. This gives the protein CASSLQSSGINEQFF.

This chain joins TRBV5-1 and TRBJ1-2; D may be TRBD1 (5 bases). Trimming left V 2 bases short and J 4 bases short, with 21 bases between. This CDR3 has 17 residues. The germline gives CDR1 SGHRS, CDR2 YFSETQ. Here the CDR3 reads CASSLSPKGDLGYGYTF. CDR3 sequence (DNA): TGCGCCAGCAGCTTATCCCCCAAAGGGGATTTAGGCTATGGCTACACCTTC.

This chain links TRBV5-1 with TRBJ2-3; no clear D gene. CDR1 and CDR2 (germline): SGHRS, YFSETQ. This CDR3 contains 12 residues. The V gene lost 0 bases and the J gene lost 6 bases, with 5 bases spanning the gap. CDR3 sequence (DNA): TGCGCCAGCAGCTTGGCCATGGATACGCAGTATTTT. Its translation: CASSLAMDTQYF.

The chain uses TRBV7-2 and TRBJ1-5; D is perhaps TRBD1 (6 bases). CDR1 and CDR2 from the germline V gene are SGHTA and FQGNSA. The CDR3 consists of 15 residues. Between the trimmed V and J ends, which lost 5 bases and 6 bases, there was a span of 17 bases. CDR3 residues: CASSPERGHVQPQHF. The CDR3 nucleotides read TGTGCCAGCAGCCCCGAGCGGGGGCATGTTCAGCCCCAGCATTTT.

The chain is built from TRBV5-1 and TRBJ1-1; D is uncertain. Germline V lookup: CDR1 SGHRS, CDR2 YFSETQ. Trimming shortened V by 0 bases and J by 4 bases, and 10 bases separated the two germline ends. This CDR3 region has 14 residues. The CDR3, as DNA: TGCGCCAGCAGCTTGGAACCCGGGCGCACTGAAGCTTTCTTT. Translating it yields CASSLEPGRTEAFF.

The V call is TRBV6-1, the J call TRBJ1-3; D gene ambiguous. Trimming removed 2 bases at V and 2 bases at J, with 7 bases between. From germline, CDR1 is MNHNS and CDR2 SASEGT. The CDR3 spans 14 residues. The CDR3 nucleotides read TGTGCCAGCAGTGAATGGGGAACTGGAAACACCATATATTTT. Translated: CASSEWGTGNTIYF.

This chain connects TRBV18 to TRBJ1-3, with 10 bases matching TRBD1. The germline V gene encodes CDR1 KGHSH and CDR2 LQKENI. The CDR3 is made up of 19 amino acids. The J segment lost 0 bases and the V segment lost 6 bases, leaving 14 bases of the junction unmatched. CDR3 nucleotides: TGTGCCAGCTCCCGCCCTCCCGGGACAGGGGCCAACTCTGGAAACACCATATATTTT. Translated, it gives CASSRPPGTGANSGNTIYF.

The sample holds a few counts of this clone. The V call is TRBV10-1, the J call TRBJ1-1, with D perhaps TRBD1 (5 bases). The V end was cut by 6 bases, the J end by 1 base, with 15 bases between. The germline V gene encodes CDR1 WNHNN and CDR2 SYGVQD (reference sequence). The CDR3 has 15 amino acids. Here the CDR3 reads CASRGLSRANTEAFF. Written as DNA, the CDR3 is TGCGCCAGCAGGGGGCTCAGCAGGGCGAACACTGAAGCTTTCTTT.

The chain joins TRBV12-5 to TRBJ2-7; 8 bases are shared with TRBD2. V shed 3 bases, J shed 2 bases, and the junction held 15 bases outside the gene matches. CDR3 length: 18 amino acids. Germline loops: CDR1 LGHNT, CDR2 FRNRAP. DNA for the CDR3: TGTGCTAGTGGTTTCTCCACAGCGGTTAGCGGGGTCCCCTACGAGCAGTACTTC. Its translation: CASGFSTAVSGVPYEQYF.

The V and J genes are TRBV5-1 and TRBJ2-1, with no clear D. V lost 1 base and J 7 bases, leaving 15 bases between the germline ends. Germline CDR1 SGHRS, CDR2 YFSETQ. CDR3 length: 15 residues. CDR3 amino acids: CASSLTQSGRNEQFF. The CDR3 DNA reads TGCGCCAGCAGCTTGACACAAAGTGGTCGGAATGAGCAGTTCTTC.

The sample holds one count of this clone. The chain links TRBV7-3 to TRBJ2-2, with 14 positions matching TRBD2. The J segment lost 5 bases and the V segment lost 0 bases, leaving 2 bases of the junction unmatched. Per germline, CDR1 SGHTA and CDR2 FQGTGA. The CDR3 spans 17 residues. The CDR3 nucleotides read TGTGCCAGCAGCTTAACAGGGACTAGCGGGAGTACCGGGGAGCTGTTTTTT. Its protein is CASSLTGTSGSTGELFF. Drawing the rest from reference TRBV7-3 and TRBJ2-2, the complete variable domain is GAGVSQTPSNKVTEKGKYVELRCDPISGHTALYWYRQSLGQGPEFLIYFQGTGAADDSGLPNDRFFAVRPEGSVSTLKIQRTERGDSAVYLCASSLTGTSGSTGELFFGEGSRLTVL.

The CDR3 region has the DNA TGTGCCAGCGGTCGGGGCAGCCTATACGAGCAGTACTTC. It specifies CASGRGSLYEQYF. The rearrangement joins TRBV2 to TRBJ2-7; D is possibly TRBD1 or TRBD2 (5 bases each). The CDR3 extends over 13 amino acids. V was shortened by 8 bases and J by 4 bases, with 15 bases between the two germline ends. Per the germline V gene, CDR1 is SNHLY and CDR2 is FYNNEI.

This chain joins TRBV27 and TRBJ1-5; 11 positions agree with TRBD1. V lost 5 bases, J lost 5 bases, and 5 bases stayed unmatched. Germline V lookup: CDR1 MNHEY, CDR2 SMNVEV (reference sequence). The CDR3 totals 15 residues. CDR3 loop: CASSPGQGAYQPQHF. In DNA form, the CDR3 reads TGTGCCAGCAGTCCCGGACAGGGGGCCTATCAGCCCCAGCATTTT.